This T cell receptor beta chain was captured in a study of cytomegalovirus exposure and HLA in healthy donors. Findings and limits, study-wide: Later on, an analysis showed TCR association rates differing by HLA locus, with DRB1 the most and HLA-C the fewest. Segments of the TCR beta V type were, in most cases, productive about 90% or about 30% of the time in an earlier analysis.

60 Vbeta and 13 Jbeta primers were used in PCR. Profiling relied on immunoSEQ multiplex PCR, and the TCRdb table lists in-frame clones only, not all of them. Of roughly 96,000 clones listed, roughly 79% are singletons. Points on this clone: Antigen unknown. Its ends do not fully match the called genes, so a read error is possible.

Material: PBMCs. The receptor was derived from a woman aged 70 to 79 in good health and CMV-seropositive.

In nucleotides, the CDR3 is TGTGCCGGCAGATTTGGACAGTTCGCTGAGCAGTTCTTC. As protein: CAGRFGQFAEQFF. The chain couples TRBV27 to TRBJ2-1; tentatively, D is TRBD1 (6 bases). CDR3 length equals 13 residues. Germline V gene lookup returns CDR1 MNHEY and CDR2 SMNVEV (reference sequence).